The 6 T cell receptor beta chains reported below all come from one sample, sequenced in a study of Ad26.COV2.S vaccination and SARS-CoV-2 variants. Some clones are missing from TCRdb's copy, which holds only in-frame ones; the method was immunoSEQ multiplex PCR. This table holds some 480,000 clones, around 88% found once. Treatment noted: roughly 20 received Ad26.COV2.S at low or high dose, single or two shots; several received placebo; per-sample allocation not given. Sampling happened 63 days after the first vaccine or placebo injection. Sequenced material: peripheral blood, taken in a trial of Ad26.COV2.S vaccine versus placebo. The receptor source for this set is a person between 18 and 65 years old who received the Ad26.COV2.S COVID-19 vaccine or a placebo.

The chain recombines TRBV20-1 with TRBJ2-3; 8 positions agree with TRBD2. The CDR3 runs 15 residues. Losses at the gene ends were 3 bases for V and 6 bases for J; bases not matched to a gene: 11. The germline gives CDR1 DFQATT, CDR2 SNEGSKA (reference sequence). CDR3 in DNA: TGCAGTGCTAGTATACTAGCGGTTTCACTCGATACGCAGTATTTT. Encoded protein: CSASILAVSLDTQYF.

The rearrangement joins TRBV4-3 to TRBJ2-7; unclear D gene. Germline V gene lookup returns CDR1 LGHNA and CDR2 YSLEER. V shed 3 bases and J shed 2 bases, with 14 bases lying between them. The length of the CDR3 is 15 residues. This CDR3 reads CASSQFVGPAYEQYF. CDR3 DNA sequence: TGCGCCAGCAGCCAGTTTGTGGGTCCCGCCTACGAGCAGTACTTC.

This clone was picked up a small number of times. V usage is TRBV3-1 (or the pseudogene TRBV3-2) and J usage is TRBJ1-1; no reliable D call. This CDR3 spans 16 amino acids. CDR1 is LGHDT and CDR2 is YNNKEL in the germline V gene (reference sequence). Trimming pared 2 bases from V and 4 bases from J, leaving 17 bases between. CDR3 nucleotide sequence: TGTGCCAGCAGCCAATTAGCTCCCATTTCTCGCACTGAAGCTTTCTTT. Encoded protein: CASSQLAPISRTEAFF.

The genes are TRBV5-1 and TRBJ2-7, with 12 bases that match TRBD2. This CDR3 is built from 17 residues. Germline V lookup: CDR1 SGHRS, CDR2 YFSETQ. Losses at the gene ends were 4 bases for V and 3 bases for J; bases not matched to a gene: 11. CDR3 bases: TGCGCCAGCAGCAAGGACCCCCGGACTAGCGGGAACTACGAGCAGTACTTC. It translates to CASSKDPRTSGNYEQYF. The full variable domain, rest sourced from reference TRBV5-1 and TRBJ2-7, is KAGVTQTPRYLIKTRGQQVTLSCSPISGHRSVSWYQQTPGQGLQFLFEYFSETQRNKGNFPGRFSGRQFSNSRSEMNVSTLELGDSALYLCASSKDPRTSGNYEQYFGPGTRLTVT.

This sequence joins TRBV6-5 and TRBJ1-2; 9 nucleotides align to TRBD1. Germline trimming cut 8 bases from V and 4 bases from J; bases unmatched to any gene: 11. CDR3 size: 15 residues. Germline V gene lookup returns CDR1 MNHEY and CDR2 SVGAGI. Here the CDR3 DNA reads TGTGCCAGCTGTACCTCCGGGACAGGGATCTATGGCTACACCTTC. Translated: CASCTSGTGIYGYTF.

The CDR3 loop reads CASIGGLNTGELFF. The CDR3 DNA sequence: TGTGCCAGTATTGGCGGTTTGAACACCGGGGAGCTGTTTTTT. The chain has TRBV19 and TRBJ2-2; no definite D call. Germline CDR1 LNHDA, CDR2 SQIVND (reference sequence). The CDR3 length is 14 residues. Trimming took 7 bases from V and 1 from J, leaving 10 bases between them.